This T cell receptor (beta chain) came from a study of CD8 T cells in Susac syndrome. CDR1 MNHEY and CDR2 SVGEGT come from the germline V gene. The CDR3 loop spans 15 amino acids. V dropped 6 bases and J dropped 2; count of bases not matched to a gene: 7. Negative isolation yielded the CD8+ and CD4+ T cells, while FACS enriched the TEMRA cells. Random hexamers primed reverse transcription of about 0.45 to 1 ug RNA. TCRdb ran MiXCR on the immunoSEQ multiplex PCR reads and lists one entry per CDR3 protein. Of about 430,000 distinct CDR3 sequences in the sample, around 83% were seen once. The V and J genes are TRBV6-2 or TRBV6-3 and TRBJ2-7; TRBD2 matches 10 bases. Sequences were obtained from CD8+ T cells from PBMCs. The sequence derives from a human donor with multiple sclerosis. CDR3 protein: CASSQLAGPPYEQYF. The CDR3 DNA reads as TGTGCCAGCAGCCAACTAGCGGGACCTCCCTACGAGCAGTACTTC.